The entry that follows covers one TCR beta chain sequence. The antigen is undetermined. The sample belongs to a study of radiotherapy plus CTLA-4 blockade in lung cancer. At the level of the study: For 15% to 20% of patients, objective responses occurred, and about 33% had disease control. Study conclusions and caveats: Reports identified early blood T cell clone dynamics, with interferon-beta, as the best response predictor.

CTLA-4 blockade using ipilimumab, together with focal radiation, was received by patients with chemo-refractory metastatic non-small-cell lung cancer. Some clones are missing from TCRdb's copy, which holds only in-frame ones; the method was immunoSEQ multiplex PCR. The table records about 88,000 clones, roughly 70% of them present only once. The CDR3 sequence is 15 residues long. V was shortened by 3 bases and J by 3 bases, with 14 bases between the two germline ends. Per germline, CDR1 SGDLS and CDR2 YYNGEE. The chain joins TRBV9 to TRBJ2-3; possibly TRBD2 for D (6 bases). The TCR originated in a human donor with non-small cell lung cancer that progressed on radiotherapy plus ipilimumab. Sequenced here: peripheral blood, sampled from a patient treated with radiotherapy plus ipilimumab. The CDR3 is CASSGDGTGTDTQYF. The CDR3 nucleotides read TGTGCCAGCAGCGGGGACGGGACTGGGACAGATACGCAGTATTTT.